The 15 T cell receptor beta chains given below trace back to one sample, sequenced in a study of shared clonotypes between healthy human individuals. TCRdb keeps only in-frame clones here, not all; method: immunoSEQ multiplex PCR. The table lists roughly 2,000,000 clones, around 93% of them singletons. CD45RO-negative cells were positively selected for CCR7, leaving out terminally differentiated effector memory CD45RA+ cells. The source material was naive CD8+ T cells from PBMCs. These receptor sequences come from a young man in good health. Some clones in this sample may be carry-over from other donors' samples.

Points on this clone: Other nucleotide sequences in the sample specify the same CDR3. The chain carries TRBV9 and TRBJ1-5; 9 bases are a match to TRBD1. The V gene end was trimmed by 4 bases and the J gene end by 1 base; junction bases not matched to a gene: 3. Germline V gene data show CDR1 as SGDLS and CDR2 as YYNGEE. The CDR3 totals 15 residues. The CDR3 reads CASSSTGGSNQPQHF. CDR3 in DNA: TGTGCCAGCAGCTCGACAGGGGGAAGCAATCAGCCCCAGCATTTT.

The genes are TRBV25-1 and TRBJ2-7; TRBD1 agrees at 7 bases. The CDR3 extends over 13 amino acids. Trimming at V came to 6 bases and at J to 3 bases, leaving 5 bases not matched to a gene. The germline CDR1 and CDR2 sequences are MGHDK and SYGVNS. In DNA form, the CDR3 reads TGTGCCAGCAGGGGGGACAGACTCTACGAGCAGTACTTC. Protein: CASRGDRLYEQYF.

J is TRBJ2-4 and V is TRBV7-9; possibly TRBD1 for D (5 bases). CDR1 SEHNR and CDR2 FQNEAQ come from the germline V gene (reference sequence). This CDR3 spans 17 amino acids. Trimming pared 0 bases from V and 2 bases from J, leaving 14 bases between. The CDR3 bases are TGTGCCAGCAGCTTAGCGTCAGGACACGGATCCAAAAACATTCAGTACTTC. Translation: CASSLASGHGSKNIQYF. The complete variable domain, with remaining parts taken from reference TRBV7-9 and TRBJ2-4, reads DTGVSQNPRHKITKRGQNVTFRCDPISEHNRLYWYRQTLGQGPEFLTYFQNEAQLEKSRLLSDRFSAERPKGSFSTLEIQRTEQGDSAMYLCASSLASGHGSKNIQYFGAGTRLSVL.

The rearrangement links TRBV27 to TRBJ2-2, with 11 bases matching TRBD2. Germline CDR1 is MNHEY and CDR2 is SMNVEV (reference sequence). J was trimmed by 3 bases and V by 8 bases; bases with no gene match: 5. The CDR3 runs 15 residues. CDR3 protein: CASSGTSGYTGELFF. The CDR3 DNA reads as TGTGCCAGCTCCGGGACTAGCGGATACACCGGGGAGCTGTTTTTT.

The V gene is TRBV27, the J gene TRBJ2-3; D is perhaps TRBD1 (5 bases). Trimming left V 5 bases short and J 2 bases short, with 23 bases between. In germline, CDR1 is MNHEY, CDR2 SMNVEV (reference sequence). The CDR3 consists of 18 residues. CDR3 loop: CASSQDSAGYYYTDTQYF. CDR3 sequence (DNA): TGTGCCAGCAGTCAAGATTCGGCAGGGTATTACTACACAGATACGCAGTATTTT.

The rearrangement links TRBV19 to TRBJ2-2; D unclear. Trimming took off 1 base at V and 6 bases at J, with 9 bases between the two ends. Germline V gene lookup returns CDR1 LNHDA and CDR2 SQIVND (reference sequence). There are 14 residues in the CDR3. Here the CDR3 DNA reads TGTGCCAGTAGTATAGTCCCCGCAGCCGGGGAGCTGTTTTTT. Its translation: CASSIVPAAGELFF.

The V and J genes are TRBV28 and TRBJ2-1; no clear D. V lost 2 bases and J 6 bases, leaving 17 bases between the germline ends. Germline V gene data show CDR1 as MDHEN and CDR2 as SYDVKM. CDR3 length equals 16 residues. The CDR3 protein is CASSLQVPWGVNEQFF. The CDR3 nucleotides are TGTGCCAGCAGTTTACAAGTCCCCTGGGGTGTCAATGAGCAGTTCTTC.

On this clone itself: At the DNA level, this CDR3 is encoded by other sequences in the same sample as well. V is TRBV27 and J is TRBJ2-7; the D gene could be TRBD1 or TRBD2 (5 bases each). The CDR3 is 15 residues long. V was trimmed by 0 bases and J by 2 bases, leaving 11 bases between them. Germline V CDR1 and CDR2: MNHEY, SMNVEV (reference sequence). The chain's CDR3 is CASSLSGDGAYEQYF. Written as DNA, the CDR3 is TGTGCCAGCAGTTTATCGGGGGACGGCGCCTACGAGCAGTACTTC.

Comments on this clone: Other DNA variants within this sample encode the same CDR3. This chain links TRBV7-3 with TRBJ2-3; D might be TRBD2 (5 bases). The CDR3 loop spans 14 amino acids. Germline loops: CDR1 SGHTA, CDR2 FQGTGA. Trimming shortened V by 5 bases and J by 3 bases, and 12 bases separated the two germline ends. The CDR3, as DNA: TGTGCCAGCAGCCTGACGGGGTCAACAGATACGCAGTATTTT. It specifies CASSLTGSTDTQYF.

A few counts support this clone. The chain recombines TRBV4-2 with TRBJ1-1; D may be TRBD1 (6 bases). V was cut by 0 bases and J by 1 base, with 12 bases left in between. The CDR3 length is 16 residues. Germline V CDR1 and CDR2: LGHNA, YNFKEQ. CDR3 nucleotide sequence: TGTGCCAGCAGCCAAGACCGGGACACAACGAACACTGAAGCTTTCTTT. Its protein product is CASSQDRDTTNTEAFF.

The V call is TRBV4-1, the J call TRBJ2-7, with 9 bases identical to TRBD1. Trimming cost V 3 bases and J 4 bases; bases outside gene matches: 10. Germline assignment: CDR1 MGHRA and CDR2 YSYEKL. This CDR3 is 16 amino acids long. The CDR3 region is CASSHPTGGTKYEQYF. DNA of the CDR3: TGCGCCAGCAGCCATCCCACAGGGGGCACAAAATACGAGCAGTACTTC.

V and J are TRBV28 and TRBJ2-1; D may be TRBD1 or TRBD2 (5 bases each). CDR1 and CDR2 from the germline V gene are MDHEN and SYDVKM. There are 14 residues in the CDR3. V lost 3 bases to trimming and J lost 5 bases, with 11 bases between them. CDR3: CASSFAGTNNEQFF. As DNA, the CDR3 is TGTGCCAGCAGTTTTGCAGGGACGAACAATGAGCAGTTCTTC.

In its sample, this clone was seen once. The rearrangement joins TRBV2 to TRBJ2-2; possible D gene TRBD1, 6 bases. Germline V gene sequence: CDR1 SNHLY, CDR2 FYNNEI. The CDR3 runs to 14 residues. Trimming shortened V by 6 bases and J by 3 bases, and 11 bases separated the two germline ends. CDR3 DNA sequence: TGTGCCAGCAGACAGGGCGGAGACACCGGGGAGCTGTTTTTT. This codes for CASRQGGDTGELFF.

The chain carries TRBV7-8 and TRBJ2-7; TRBD1 aligns across 7 bases. Germline assignment: CDR1 SGHVS and CDR2 FQNEAQ. V was clipped by 5 bases and J by 2 bases; unmatched bases: 6. This CDR3 has 14 residues. The CDR3 reads CASSPHRGTYEQYF. The CDR3 DNA reads as TGTGCCAGCAGCCCCCACAGGGGAACCTACGAGCAGTACTTC. Based on the CDR3 plus reference TRBV7-8 and TRBJ2-7, the full variable domain is GAGVSQSPRYKVAKRGQDVALRCDPISGHVSLFWYQQALGQGPEFLTYFQNEAQLDKSGLPSDRFFAERPEGSVSTLKIQRTQQEDSAVYLCASSPHRGTYEQYFGPGTRLTVT.

The rearrangement joins TRBV29-1 to TRBJ2-7; TRBD2 agrees at 14 bases. The CDR3 sequence is 16 residues long. The V gene's germline CDR1 is SQVTM and CDR2 ANQGSEA. V gave up 5 bases and J gave up 9 bases; unmatched junction bases: 15. The DNA of the CDR3 is TGCAGCGTTAGGTCTCTGGGGGGACTAGCGGGAGTAGGGCAGTACTTC. This gives the protein CSVRSLGGLAGVGQYF.